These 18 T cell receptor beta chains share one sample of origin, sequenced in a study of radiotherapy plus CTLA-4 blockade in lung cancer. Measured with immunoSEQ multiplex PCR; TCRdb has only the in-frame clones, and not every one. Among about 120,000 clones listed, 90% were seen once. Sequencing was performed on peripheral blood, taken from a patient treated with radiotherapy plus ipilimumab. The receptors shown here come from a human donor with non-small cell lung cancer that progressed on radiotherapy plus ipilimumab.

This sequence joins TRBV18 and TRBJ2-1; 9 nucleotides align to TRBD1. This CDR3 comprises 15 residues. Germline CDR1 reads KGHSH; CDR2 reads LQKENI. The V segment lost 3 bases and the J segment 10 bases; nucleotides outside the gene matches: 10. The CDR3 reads CASSPRDRVSSEQFF. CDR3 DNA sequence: TGTGCCAGCTCACCTCGGGACAGGGTCTCGTCAGAGCAGTTCTTC.

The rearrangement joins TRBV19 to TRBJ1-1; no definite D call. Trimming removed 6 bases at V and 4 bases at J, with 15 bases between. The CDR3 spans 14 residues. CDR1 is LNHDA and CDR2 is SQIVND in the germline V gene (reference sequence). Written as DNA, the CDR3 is TGTGCCAGTAGGACCTTCACAGTGAGCACTGAAGCTTTCTTT. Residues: CASRTFTVSTEAFF.

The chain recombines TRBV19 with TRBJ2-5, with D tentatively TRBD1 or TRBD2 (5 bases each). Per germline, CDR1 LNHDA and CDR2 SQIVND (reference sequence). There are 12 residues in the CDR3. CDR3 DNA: TGTGCTTCCGCCGGGGCCCAAGAGACCCAGTACTTC. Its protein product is CASAGAQETQYF.

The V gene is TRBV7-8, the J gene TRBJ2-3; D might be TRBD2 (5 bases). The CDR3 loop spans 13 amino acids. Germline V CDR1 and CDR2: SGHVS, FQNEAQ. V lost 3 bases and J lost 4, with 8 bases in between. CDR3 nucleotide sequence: TGTGCCAGCAGCTTTGTGGAGGCAGATACGCAGTATTTT. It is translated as CASSFVEADTQYF.

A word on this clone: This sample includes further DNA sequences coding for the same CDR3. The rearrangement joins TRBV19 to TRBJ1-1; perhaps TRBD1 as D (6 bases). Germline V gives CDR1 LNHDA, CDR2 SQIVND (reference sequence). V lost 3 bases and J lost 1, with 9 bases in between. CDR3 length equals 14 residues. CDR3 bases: TGTGCCAGTAGTATCCAGGGGTCGAACACTGAAGCTTTCTTT. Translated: CASSIQGSNTEAFF.

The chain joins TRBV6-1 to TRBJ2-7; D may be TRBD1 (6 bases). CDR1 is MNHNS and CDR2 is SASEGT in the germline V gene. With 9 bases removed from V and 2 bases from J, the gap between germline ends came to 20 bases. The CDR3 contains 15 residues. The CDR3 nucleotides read TGTGCCAGTAACAACCCCACACAGGGTACCTACGAGCAGTACTTC. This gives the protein CASNNPTQGTYEQYF.

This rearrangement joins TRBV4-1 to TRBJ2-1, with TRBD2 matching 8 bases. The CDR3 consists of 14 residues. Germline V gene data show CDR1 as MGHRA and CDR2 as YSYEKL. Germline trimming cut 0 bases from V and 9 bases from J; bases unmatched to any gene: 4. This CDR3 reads CASSQEHLAGEQFF. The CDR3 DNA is TGCGCCAGCAGCCAAGAACATCTAGCGGGTGAGCAGTTCTTC.

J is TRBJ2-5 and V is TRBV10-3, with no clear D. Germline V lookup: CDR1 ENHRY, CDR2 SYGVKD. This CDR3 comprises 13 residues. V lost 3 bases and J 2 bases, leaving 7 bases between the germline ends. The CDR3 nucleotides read TGTGCCATCAGTGAAAGAGCGCAAGAGACCCAGTACTTC. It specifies CAISERAQETQYF.

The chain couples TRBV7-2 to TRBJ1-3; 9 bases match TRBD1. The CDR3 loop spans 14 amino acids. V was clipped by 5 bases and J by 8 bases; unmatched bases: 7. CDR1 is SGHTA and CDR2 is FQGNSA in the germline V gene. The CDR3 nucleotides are TGTGCCAGCAGCCAGGGACAGGGTCCGGACACCATATATTTT. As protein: CASSQGQGPDTIYF.

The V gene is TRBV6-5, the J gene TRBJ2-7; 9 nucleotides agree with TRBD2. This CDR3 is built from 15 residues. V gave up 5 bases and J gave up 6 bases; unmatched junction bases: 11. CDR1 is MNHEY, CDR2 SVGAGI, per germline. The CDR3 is CASSRPAGGGSEQYF. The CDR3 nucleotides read TGTGCCAGCAGTCGTCCGGCGGGAGGGGGATCCGAGCAGTACTTC.

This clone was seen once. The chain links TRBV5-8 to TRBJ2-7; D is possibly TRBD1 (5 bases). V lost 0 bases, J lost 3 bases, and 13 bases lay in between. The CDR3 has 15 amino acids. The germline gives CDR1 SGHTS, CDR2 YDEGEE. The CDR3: CASSLEAGFYYEQYF. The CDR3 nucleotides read TGTGCCAGCAGCTTGGAGGCAGGGTTCTACTACGAGCAGTACTTC. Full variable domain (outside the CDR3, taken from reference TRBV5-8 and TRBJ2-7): EAGVTQSPTHLIKTRGQQATLRCSPISGHTSVYWYQQALGLGLQFLLWYDEGEERNRGNFPPRFSGRQFPNYSSELNVNALELEDSALYLCASSLEAGFYYEQYFGPGTRLTVT.

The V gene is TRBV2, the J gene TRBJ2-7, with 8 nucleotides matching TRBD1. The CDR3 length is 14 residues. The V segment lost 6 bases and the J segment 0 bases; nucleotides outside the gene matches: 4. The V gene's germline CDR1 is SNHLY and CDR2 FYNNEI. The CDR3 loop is CASSWDRSSYEQYF. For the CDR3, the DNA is TGTGCCAGCAGCTGGGACAGGAGCTCCTACGAGCAGTACTTC.

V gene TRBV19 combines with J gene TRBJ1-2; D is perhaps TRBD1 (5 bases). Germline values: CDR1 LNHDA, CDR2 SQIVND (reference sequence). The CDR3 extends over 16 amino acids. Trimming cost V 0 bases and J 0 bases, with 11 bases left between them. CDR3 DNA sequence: TGTGCCAGTAGTATAGATGGGGGATCAGCTAACTATGGCTACACCTTC. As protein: CASSIDGGSANYGYTF. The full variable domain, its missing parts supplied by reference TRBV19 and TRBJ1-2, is DGGITQSPKYLFRKEGQNVTLSCEQNLNHDAMYWYRQDPGQGLRLIYYSQIVNDFQKGDIAEGYSVSREKKESFPLTVTSAQKNPTAFYLCASSIDGGSANYGYTFGSGTRLTVV.

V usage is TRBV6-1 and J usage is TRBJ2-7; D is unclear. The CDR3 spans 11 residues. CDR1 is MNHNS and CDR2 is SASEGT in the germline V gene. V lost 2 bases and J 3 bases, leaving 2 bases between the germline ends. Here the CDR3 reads CASSEIYEQYF. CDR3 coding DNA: TGTGCCAGCAGTGAAATCTACGAGCAGTACTTC.

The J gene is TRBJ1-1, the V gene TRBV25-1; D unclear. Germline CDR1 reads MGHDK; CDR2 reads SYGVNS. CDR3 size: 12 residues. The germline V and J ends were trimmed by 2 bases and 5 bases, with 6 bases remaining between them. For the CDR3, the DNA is TGTGCCAGCAGTGAAATGGGGACTGAAGCTTTCTTT. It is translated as CASSEMGTEAFF.

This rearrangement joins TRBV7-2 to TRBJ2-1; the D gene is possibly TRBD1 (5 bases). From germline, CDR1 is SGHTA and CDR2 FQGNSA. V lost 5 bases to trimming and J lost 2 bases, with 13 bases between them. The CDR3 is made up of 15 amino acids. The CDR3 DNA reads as TGTGCCAGCAGCAATGACAGAGCTACCTACAATGAGCAGTTCTTC. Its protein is CASSNDRATYNEQFF.

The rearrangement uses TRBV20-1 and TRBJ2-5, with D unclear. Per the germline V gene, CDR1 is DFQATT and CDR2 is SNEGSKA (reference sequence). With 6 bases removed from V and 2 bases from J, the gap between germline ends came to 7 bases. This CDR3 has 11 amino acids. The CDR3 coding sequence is TGCAGTGCCGCTAGACAAGAGACCCAGTACTTC. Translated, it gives CSAARQETQYF.

CDR3 sequence reads: CSVYIAVRGYTF. CDR3 in DNA: TGCAGCGTTTACATCGCTGTGCGCGGCTACACCTTC. This chain joins TRBV29-1 and TRBJ1-2; D remains ambiguous. This CDR3 has 12 residues. In germline, CDR1 is SQVTM, CDR2 ANQGSEA. The ends were cut back, 5 bases at V and 8 bases at J, with 15 bases in the middle. The variable domain in full, with the rest retrieved from reference TRBV29-1 and TRBJ1-2, is SAVISQKPSRDICQRGTSLTIQCQVDSQVTMMFWYRQQPGQSLTLIATANQGSEATYESGFVIDKFPISRPNLTFSTLTVSNMSPEDSSIYLCSVYIAVRGYTFGSGTRLTVV.